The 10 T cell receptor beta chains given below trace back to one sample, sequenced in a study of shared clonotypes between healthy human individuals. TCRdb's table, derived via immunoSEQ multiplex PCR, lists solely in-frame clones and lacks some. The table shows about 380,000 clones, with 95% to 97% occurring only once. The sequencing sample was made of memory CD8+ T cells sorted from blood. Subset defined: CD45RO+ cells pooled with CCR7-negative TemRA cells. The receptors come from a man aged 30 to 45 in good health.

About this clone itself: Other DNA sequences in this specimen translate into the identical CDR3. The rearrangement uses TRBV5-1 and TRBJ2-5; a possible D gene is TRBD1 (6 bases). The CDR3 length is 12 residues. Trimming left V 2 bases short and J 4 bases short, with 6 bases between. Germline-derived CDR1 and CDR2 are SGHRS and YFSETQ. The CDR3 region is CASSLQGETQYF. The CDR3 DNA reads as TGCGCCAGCAGCTTACAGGGAGAGACCCAGTACTTC.

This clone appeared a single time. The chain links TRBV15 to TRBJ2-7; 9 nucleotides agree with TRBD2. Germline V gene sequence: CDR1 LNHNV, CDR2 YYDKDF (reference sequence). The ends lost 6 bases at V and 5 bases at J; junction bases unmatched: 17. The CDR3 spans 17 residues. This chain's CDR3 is CATRSAYGGRAGDEQYF. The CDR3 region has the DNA TGTGCCACCAGGTCGGCGTACGGCGGGAGGGCCGGAGACGAGCAGTACTTC. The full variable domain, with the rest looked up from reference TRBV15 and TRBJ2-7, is DAMVIQNPRYQVTQFGKPVTLSCSQTLNHNVMYWYQQKSSQAPKLLFHYYDKDFNNEADTPDNFQSRRPNTSFCFLDIRSPGLGDTAMYLCATRSAYGGRAGDEQYFGPGTRLTVT.

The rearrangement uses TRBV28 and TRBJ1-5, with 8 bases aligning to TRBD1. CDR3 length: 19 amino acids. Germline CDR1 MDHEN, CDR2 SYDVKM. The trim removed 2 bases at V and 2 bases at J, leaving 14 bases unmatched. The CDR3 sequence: CASSLGFIPSTGGNQPQHF. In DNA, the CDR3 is TGTGCCAGCAGTTTAGGCTTTATCCCTTCGACAGGGGGCAATCAGCCCCAGCATTTT.

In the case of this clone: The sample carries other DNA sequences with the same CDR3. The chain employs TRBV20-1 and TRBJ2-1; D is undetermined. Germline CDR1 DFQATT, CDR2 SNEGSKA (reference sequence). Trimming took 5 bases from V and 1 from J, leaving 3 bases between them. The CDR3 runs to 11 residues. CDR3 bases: TGCAGTGCTCCGTCCTACAATGAGCAGTTCTTC. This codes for CSAPSYNEQFF.

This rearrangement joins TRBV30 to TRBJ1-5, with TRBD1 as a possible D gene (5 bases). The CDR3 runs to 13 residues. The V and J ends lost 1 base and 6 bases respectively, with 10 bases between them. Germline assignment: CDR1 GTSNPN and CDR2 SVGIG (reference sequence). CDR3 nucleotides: TGTGCCTGGAGTGAACGGGGCGGTCAGCCCCAGCATTTT. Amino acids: CAWSERGGQPQHF.

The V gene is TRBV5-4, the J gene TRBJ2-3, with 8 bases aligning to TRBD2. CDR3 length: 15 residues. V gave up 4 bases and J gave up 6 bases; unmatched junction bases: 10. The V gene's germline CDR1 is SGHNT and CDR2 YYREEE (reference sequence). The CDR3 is CASSQGLGARDTQYF. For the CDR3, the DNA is TGTGCCAGCAGCCAGGGACTAGGGGCCAGGGATACGCAGTATTTT. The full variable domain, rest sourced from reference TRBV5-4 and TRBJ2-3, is ETGVTQSPTHLIKTRGQQVTLRCSSQSGHNTVSWYQQALGQGPQFIFQYYREEENGRGNFPPRFSGLQFPNYSSELNVNALELDDSALYLCASSQGLGARDTQYFGPGTRLTVL.

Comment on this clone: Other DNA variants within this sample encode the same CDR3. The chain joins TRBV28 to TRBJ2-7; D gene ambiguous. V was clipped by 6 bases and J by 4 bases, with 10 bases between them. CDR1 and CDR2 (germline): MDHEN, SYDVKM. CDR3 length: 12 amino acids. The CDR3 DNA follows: TGTGCCAGCAGCCTATCACGTTACGAGCAGTACTTC. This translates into CASSLSRYEQYF.

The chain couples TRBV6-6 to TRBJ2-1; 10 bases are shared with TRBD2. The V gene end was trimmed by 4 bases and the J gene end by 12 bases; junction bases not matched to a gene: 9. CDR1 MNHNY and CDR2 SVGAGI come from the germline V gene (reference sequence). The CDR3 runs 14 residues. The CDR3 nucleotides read TGTGCCAGCAGTTCCGCCCTAGCGGGAGTCTGGCAGTTCTTC. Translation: CASSSALAGVWQFF.

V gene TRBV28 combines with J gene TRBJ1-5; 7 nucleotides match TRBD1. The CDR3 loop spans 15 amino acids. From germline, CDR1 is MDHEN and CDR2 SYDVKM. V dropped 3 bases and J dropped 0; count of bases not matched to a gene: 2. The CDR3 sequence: CASSFGQVSNQPQHF. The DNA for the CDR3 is TGTGCCAGCAGTTTTGGACAGGTTAGCAATCAGCCCCAGCATTTT. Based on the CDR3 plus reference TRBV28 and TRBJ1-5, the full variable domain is DVKVTQSSRYLVKRTGEKVFLECVQDMDHENMFWYRQDPGLGLRLIYFSYDVKMKEKGDIPEGYSVSREKKERFSLILESASTNQTSMYLCASSFGQVSNQPQHFGDGTRLSIL.

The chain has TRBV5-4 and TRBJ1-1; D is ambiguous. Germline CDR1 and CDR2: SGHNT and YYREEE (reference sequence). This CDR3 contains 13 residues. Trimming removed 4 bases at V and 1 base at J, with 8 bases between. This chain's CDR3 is CASSPRANTEAFF. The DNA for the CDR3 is TGTGCCAGCAGCCCCCGGGCGAACACTGAAGCTTTCTTT.